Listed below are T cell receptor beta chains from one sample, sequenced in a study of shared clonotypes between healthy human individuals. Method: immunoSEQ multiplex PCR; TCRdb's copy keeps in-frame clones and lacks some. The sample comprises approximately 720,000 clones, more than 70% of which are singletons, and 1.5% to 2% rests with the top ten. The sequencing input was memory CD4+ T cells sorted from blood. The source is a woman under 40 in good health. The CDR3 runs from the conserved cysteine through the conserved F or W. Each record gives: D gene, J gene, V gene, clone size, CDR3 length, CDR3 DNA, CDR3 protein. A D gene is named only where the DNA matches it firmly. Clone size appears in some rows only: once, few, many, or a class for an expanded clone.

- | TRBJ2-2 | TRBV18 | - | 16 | TGTGCCAGCTCACCGTTGGGACTTTCGAACACCGGGGAGCTGTTTTTT | CASSPLGLSNTGELFF
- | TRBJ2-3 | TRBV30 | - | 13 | TGTGCCTGGAGTGTCGCCTCCCTCGATACGCAGTATTTT | CAWSVASLDTQYF
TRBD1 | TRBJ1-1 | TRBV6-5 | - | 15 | TGTGCCAGCAGTTACTCGAATGGCAGGGGGGCTGAAGCTTTCTTT | CASSYSNGRGAEAFF
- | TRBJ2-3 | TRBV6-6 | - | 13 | TGTGCCAGCAGTTCTAGGGGGTCAGATACGCAGTATTTT | CASSSRGSDTQYF
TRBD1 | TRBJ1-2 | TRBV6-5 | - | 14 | TGTGCCAGCAGTTATAACGACAGGGTGAGGGGCTACACCTTC | CASSYNDRVRGYTF
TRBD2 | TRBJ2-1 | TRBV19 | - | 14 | TGTGCCAGTAGTATACTAGCGGCCTCCAATGAGCAGTTCTTC | CASSILAASNEQFF
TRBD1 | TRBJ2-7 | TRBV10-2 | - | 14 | TGCGCCAGCAGTGTGGGACAGCATTCCTACGAGCAGTACTTC | CASSVGQHSYEQYF
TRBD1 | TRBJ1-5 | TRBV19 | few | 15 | TGTGCCAGTAGTCGACAGGGGGCGGGTAATCAGCCCCAGCATTTT | CASSRQGAGNQPQHF
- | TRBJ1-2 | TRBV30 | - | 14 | TGTGCCTGGTCCCGGGACGGGGGAAACTATGGCTACACCTTC | CAWSRDGGNYGYTF
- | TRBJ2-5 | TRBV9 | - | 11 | TGTGCCAGCAGCTCACGAGGCGTCCAGTACTTC | CASSSRGVQYF
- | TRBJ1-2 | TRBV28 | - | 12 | TGTGCCAGCAGCCCCGCCCACTATGGCTACACCTTC | CASSPAHYGYTF
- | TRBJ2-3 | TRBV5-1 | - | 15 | TGCGCCAGCAGCCCCGGGGACCGAAAAGCAGATACGCAGTATTTT | CASSPGDRKADTQYF
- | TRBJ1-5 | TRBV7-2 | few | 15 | TGTGCCAGCAGGGACGGGGGGACCAGCAATCAGCCCCAGCATTTT | CASRDGGTSNQPQHF
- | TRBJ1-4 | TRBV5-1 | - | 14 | TGCGCCAGCAGCCGATTCGAGGCTAATGAAAAACTGTTTTTT | CASSRFEANEKLFF
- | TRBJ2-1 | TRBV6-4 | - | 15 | TGTGCCAGCAGTGCCGTCGCGGAGGGGTACAATGAGCAGTTCTTC | CASSAVAEGYNEQFF
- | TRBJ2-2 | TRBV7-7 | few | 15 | TGTGCCAGCAGCTTAAGCCCCCTAGTCACCGGGGAGCTGTTTTTT | CASSLSPLVTGELFF
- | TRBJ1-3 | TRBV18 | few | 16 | TGTGCCAGCTCATCAGGACAGTCGAGCTCTGGAAACACCATATATTTT | CASSSGQSSSGNTIYF
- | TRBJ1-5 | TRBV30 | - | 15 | TGTGCCTGGAGTGTGGGACAAGGGGCGAGGGAGCCCCAGCATTTT | CAWSVGQGAREPQHF
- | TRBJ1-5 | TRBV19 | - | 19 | TGTGCCAGTAGTATAGACGTTCGGCGGTCATTATATAGCAATCAGCCCCAGCATTTT | CASSIDVRRSLYSNQPQHF
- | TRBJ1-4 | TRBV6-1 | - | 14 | TGTGCCAGCAGTGAATCTGGCGTCGGGGAAAAACTGTTTTTT | CASSESGVGEKLFF
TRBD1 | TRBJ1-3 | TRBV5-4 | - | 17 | TGTGCCAGCAGCCCAGGGGGACAGGGGAGCTCTGGAAACACCATATATTTT | CASSPGGQGSSGNTIYF
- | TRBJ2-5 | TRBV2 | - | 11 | TGTGCCACACAGGGTTGGGAGACCCAGTACTTC | CATQGWETQYF
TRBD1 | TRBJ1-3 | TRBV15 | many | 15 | TGTGCCAACGAGGGACAGACCTACTCTGGAAACACCATATATTTT | CANEGQTYSGNTIYF
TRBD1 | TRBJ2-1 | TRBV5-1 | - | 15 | TGCGCCAGCAGCACGGGGGACAGGGACAACAATGAGCAGTTCTTC | CASSTGDRDNNEQFF
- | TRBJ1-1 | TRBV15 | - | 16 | TGTGCCACCAGCAGAGGGGGTTCTTCAGGGGACACTGAAGCTTTCTTT | CATSRGGSSGDTEAFF
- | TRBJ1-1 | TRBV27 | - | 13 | TGTGCCAGCGCCCGGGGGCGCGACACTGAAGCTTTCTTT | CASARGRDTEAFF
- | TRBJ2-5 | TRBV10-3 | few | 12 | TGTGCCACTAGGAACCCTGAAGAGACCCAGTACTTC | CATRNPEETQYF
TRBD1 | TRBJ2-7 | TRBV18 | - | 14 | TGTGCCAGCTCACCGGGACAGGGAGCCTACGAGCAGTACTTC | CASSPGQGAYEQYF
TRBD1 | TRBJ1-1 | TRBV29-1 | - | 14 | TGCAGCGTTGAGCGGTCGCCCGGACAGGAGGGCGCTTTCTTT | CSVERSPGQEGAFF
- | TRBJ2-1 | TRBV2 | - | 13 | TGTGCCAGCAGTGATTTAGAATACAATGAGCAGTTCTTC | CASSDLEYNEQFF
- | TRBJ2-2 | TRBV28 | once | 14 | TGTGCCAGCGGACAGAACTCGAACACCGGGGAGCTGTTTTTT | CASGQNSNTGELFF
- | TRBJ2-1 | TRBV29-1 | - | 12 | TGCAGCGTTGGTCGCAGGGGAAATGAGCAGTTCTTC | CSVGRRGNEQFF
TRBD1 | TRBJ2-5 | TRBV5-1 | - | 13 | TGCGCCAGCATGGGACAGGGGCAAGAGACCCAGTACTTC | CASMGQGQETQYF
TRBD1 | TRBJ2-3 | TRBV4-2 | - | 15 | TGTGCCAGCAGCCAAACAGGGGGCCGCGCAGATACGCAGTATTTT | CASSQTGGRADTQYF
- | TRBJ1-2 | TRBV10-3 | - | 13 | TGTGCCATCACCTCGGAGGGGCTCCTTGGCTACACCTTC | CAITSEGLLGYTF
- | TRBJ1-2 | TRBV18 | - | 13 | TGTGCCAGCTCACCAAGCGAGGACTATGGCTACACCTTC | CASSPSEDYGYTF
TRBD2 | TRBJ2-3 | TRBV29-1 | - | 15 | TGCAGCGCAGGGACTAGCGGGAGGGCCCTGGATACGCAGTATTTT | CSAGTSGRALDTQYF
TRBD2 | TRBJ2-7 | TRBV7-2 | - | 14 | TGTGCCAGCAGCTTAGAACTAGCGGTCTACGAGCAGTACTTC | CASSLELAVYEQYF
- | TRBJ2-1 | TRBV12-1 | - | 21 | - | CASSFGFGSGSIKDSYNEQFF
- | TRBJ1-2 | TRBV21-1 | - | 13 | TGTGCCAGCAGCTACGATTTCCTATGGGGCTACACCTTC | CASSYDFLWGYTF
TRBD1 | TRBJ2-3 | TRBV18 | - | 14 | TGTGCCACTAAGGGACAGTCGATCACAGATACGCAGTATTTT | CATKGQSITDTQYF
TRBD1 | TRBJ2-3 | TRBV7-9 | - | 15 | TGTGCCAGCAGCCCCGAGGGGACAGGCACAGATACGCAGTATTTT | CASSPEGTGTDTQYF
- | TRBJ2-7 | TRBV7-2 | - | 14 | TGTGCCAGCAGCTCCCGCGCAGGGGGGAACGAGCAGTACTTC | CASSSRAGGNEQYF
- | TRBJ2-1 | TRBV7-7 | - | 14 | TGTGCCAGCAGCTTAGAGCCATCCTGGGGTGAGCAGTTCTTC | CASSLEPSWGEQFF
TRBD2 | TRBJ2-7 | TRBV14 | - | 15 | TGTGCCAGCAGCCTTGGACTAGCGGGAGTTAGGGAGCAGTACTTC | CASSLGLAGVREQYF
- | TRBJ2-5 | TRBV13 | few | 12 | TGTGCCAGCAGCTCCCCCGGGCTCCTCCTGTACTTC | CASSSPGLLLYF
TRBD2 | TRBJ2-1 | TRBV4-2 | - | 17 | TGTGCCAGCAGCCCCCGAAGCGGGGGAAGTTCCTACAATGAGCAGTTCTTC | CASSPRSGGSSYNEQFF
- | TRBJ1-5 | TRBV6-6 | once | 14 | TGTGCCAGCAGTCCTGACGGGAGCAATCAGCCCCAGCATTTT | CASSPDGSNQPQHF
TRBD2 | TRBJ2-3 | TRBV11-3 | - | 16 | TGTGCCAGCAGCTTAGGTACTAGCGGCAGCACAGATACGCAGTATTTT | CASSLGTSGSTDTQYF
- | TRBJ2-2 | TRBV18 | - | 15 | TGTGCCAGCTCACCACCGCAGACTTACACCGGGGAGCTGTTTTTT | CASSPPQTYTGELFF
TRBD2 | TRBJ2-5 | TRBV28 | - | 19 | TGTGCCAGCAGTACACCCCGGGGGTGGCGCGGGAGGGGGCAAGAGACCCAGTACTTC | CASSTPRGWRGRGQETQYF
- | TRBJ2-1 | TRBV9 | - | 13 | TGTGCCAGCAGCCGTGCCACCTACAATGAGCAGTTCTTC | CASSRATYNEQFF